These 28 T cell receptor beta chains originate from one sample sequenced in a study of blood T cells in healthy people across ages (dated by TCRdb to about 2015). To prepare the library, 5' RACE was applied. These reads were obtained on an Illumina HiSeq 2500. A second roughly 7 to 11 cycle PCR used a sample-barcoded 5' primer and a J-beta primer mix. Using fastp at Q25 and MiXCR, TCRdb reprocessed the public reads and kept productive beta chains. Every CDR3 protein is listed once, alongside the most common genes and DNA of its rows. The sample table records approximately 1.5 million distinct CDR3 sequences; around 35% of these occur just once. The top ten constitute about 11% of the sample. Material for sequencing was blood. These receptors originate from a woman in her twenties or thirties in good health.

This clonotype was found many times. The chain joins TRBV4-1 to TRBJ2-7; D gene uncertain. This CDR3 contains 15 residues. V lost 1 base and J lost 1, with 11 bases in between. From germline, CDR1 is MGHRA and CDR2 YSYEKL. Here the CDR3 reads CASSQGHTTSYEQYF. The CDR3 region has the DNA TGCGCCAGCAGCCAAGGACATACCACATCCTACGAGCAGTACTTC.

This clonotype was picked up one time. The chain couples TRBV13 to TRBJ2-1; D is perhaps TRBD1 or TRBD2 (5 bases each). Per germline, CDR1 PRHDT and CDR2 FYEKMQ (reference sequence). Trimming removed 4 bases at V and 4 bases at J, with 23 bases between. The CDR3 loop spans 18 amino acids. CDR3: CASSSRPGAGGLYNEQFF. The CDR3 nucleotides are TGTGCCAGCAGCTCTCGTCCCGGGGCAGGTGGCCTTTACAATGAGCAGTTCTTC. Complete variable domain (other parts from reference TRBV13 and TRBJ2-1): AAGVIQSPRHLIKEKRETATLKCYPIPRHDTVYWYQQGPGQDPQFLISFYEKMQSDKGSIPDRFSAQQFSDYHSELNMSSLELGDSALYFCASSSRPGAGGLYNEQFFGPGTRLTVL.

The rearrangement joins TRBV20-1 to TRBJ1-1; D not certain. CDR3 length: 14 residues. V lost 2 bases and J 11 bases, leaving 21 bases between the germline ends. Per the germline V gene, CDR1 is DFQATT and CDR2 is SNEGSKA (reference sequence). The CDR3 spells CSARHEATSVRAFF. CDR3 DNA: TGCAGTGCTAGACATGAGGCCACCTCAGTACGGGCTTTCTTT.

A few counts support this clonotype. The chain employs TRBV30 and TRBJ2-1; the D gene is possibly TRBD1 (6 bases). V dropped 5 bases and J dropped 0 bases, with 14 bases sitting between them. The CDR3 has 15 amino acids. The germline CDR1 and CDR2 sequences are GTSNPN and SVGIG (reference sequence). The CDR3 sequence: CAWAGQLNSYNEQFF. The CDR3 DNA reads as TGTGCCTGGGCCGGACAGCTAAACTCCTACAATGAGCAGTTCTTC.

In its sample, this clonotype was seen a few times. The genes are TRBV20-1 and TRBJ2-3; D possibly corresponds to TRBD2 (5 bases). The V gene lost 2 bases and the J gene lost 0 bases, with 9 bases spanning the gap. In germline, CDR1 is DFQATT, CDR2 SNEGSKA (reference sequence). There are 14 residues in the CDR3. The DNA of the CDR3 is TGCAGTGCTAGACTACTAGGGAGCACAGATACGCAGTATTTT. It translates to CSARLLGSTDTQYF.

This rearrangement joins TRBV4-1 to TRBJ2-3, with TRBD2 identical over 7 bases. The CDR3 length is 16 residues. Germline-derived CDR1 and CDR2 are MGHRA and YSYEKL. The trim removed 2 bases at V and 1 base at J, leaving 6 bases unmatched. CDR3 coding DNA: TGCGCCAGCAGCCAAAGTCAGCGGGGCCGCACAGATACGCAGTATTTT. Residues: CASSQSQRGRTDTQYF.

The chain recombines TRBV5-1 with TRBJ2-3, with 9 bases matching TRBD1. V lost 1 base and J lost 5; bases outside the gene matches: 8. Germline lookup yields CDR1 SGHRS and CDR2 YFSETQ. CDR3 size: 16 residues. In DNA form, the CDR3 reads TGCGCCAGCAGCTTGTACCGGGACAGGGACAAAGATACGCAGTATTTT. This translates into CASSLYRDRDKDTQYF.

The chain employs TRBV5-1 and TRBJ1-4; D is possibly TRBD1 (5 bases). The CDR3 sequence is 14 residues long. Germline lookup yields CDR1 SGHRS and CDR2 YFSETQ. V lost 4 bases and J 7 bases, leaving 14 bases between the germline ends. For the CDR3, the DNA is TGCGCCAGCAGCGCGGGACGGGTTAGTGAAAAACTGTTTTTT. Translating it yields CASSAGRVSEKLFF.

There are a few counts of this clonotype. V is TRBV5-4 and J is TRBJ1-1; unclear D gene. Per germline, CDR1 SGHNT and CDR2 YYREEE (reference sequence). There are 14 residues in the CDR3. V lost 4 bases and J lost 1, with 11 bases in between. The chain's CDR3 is CASSSLIRNTEAFF. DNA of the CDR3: TGTGCCAGCAGCAGTTTAATCAGGAACACTGAAGCTTTCTTT.

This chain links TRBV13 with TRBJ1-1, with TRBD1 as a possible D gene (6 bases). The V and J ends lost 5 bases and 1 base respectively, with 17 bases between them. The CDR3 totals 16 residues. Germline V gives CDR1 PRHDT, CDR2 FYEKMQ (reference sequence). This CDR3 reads CASSASRGFGNTEAFF. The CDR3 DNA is TGTGCCAGCAGCGCCTCGAGGGGGTTTGGGAACACTGAAGCTTTCTTT.

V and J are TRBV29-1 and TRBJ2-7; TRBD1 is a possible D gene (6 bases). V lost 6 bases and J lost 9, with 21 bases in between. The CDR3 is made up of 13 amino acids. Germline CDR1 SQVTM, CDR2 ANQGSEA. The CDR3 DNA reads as TGCAGCGTCCGGGACACCCACTACAAATGGCAGTACTTC. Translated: CSVRDTHYKWQYF.

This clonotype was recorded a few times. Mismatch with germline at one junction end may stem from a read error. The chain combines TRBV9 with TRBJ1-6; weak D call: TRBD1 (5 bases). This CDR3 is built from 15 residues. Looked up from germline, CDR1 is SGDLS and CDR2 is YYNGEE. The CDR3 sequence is CARSPGATWDSPLHF. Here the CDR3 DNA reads TGTGCCCGCAGCCCCGGGGCGACCTGGGATTCACCCCTCCACTTT. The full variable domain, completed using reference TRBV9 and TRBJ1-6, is DSGVTQTPKHLITATGQRVTLRCSPRSGDLSVYWYQQSLDQGLQFLIQYYNGEERAKGNILERFSAQQFPDLHSELNLSSLELGDSALYFCARSPGATWDSPLHFGNGTRLTVT.

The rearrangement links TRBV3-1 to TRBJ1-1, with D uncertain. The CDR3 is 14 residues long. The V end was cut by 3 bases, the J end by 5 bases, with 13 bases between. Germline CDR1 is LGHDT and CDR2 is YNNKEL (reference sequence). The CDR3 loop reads CASSHGSTMTEAFF. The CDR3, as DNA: TGTGCCAGCAGCCATGGCAGCACTATGACTGAAGCTTTCTTT.

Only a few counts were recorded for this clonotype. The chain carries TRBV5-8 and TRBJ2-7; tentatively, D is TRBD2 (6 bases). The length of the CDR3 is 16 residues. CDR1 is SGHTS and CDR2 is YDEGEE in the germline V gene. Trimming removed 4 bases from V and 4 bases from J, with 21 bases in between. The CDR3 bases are TGTGCCAGCAGCCCCTCGGGGCGGAGGGGACCATACGAGCAGTACTTC. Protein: CASSPSGRRGPYEQYF. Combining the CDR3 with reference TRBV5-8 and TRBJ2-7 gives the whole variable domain EAGVTQSPTHLIKTRGQQATLRCSPISGHTSVYWYQQALGLGLQFLLWYDEGEERNRGNFPPRFSGRQFPNYSSELNVNALELEDSALYLCASSPSGRRGPYEQYFGPGTRLTVT.

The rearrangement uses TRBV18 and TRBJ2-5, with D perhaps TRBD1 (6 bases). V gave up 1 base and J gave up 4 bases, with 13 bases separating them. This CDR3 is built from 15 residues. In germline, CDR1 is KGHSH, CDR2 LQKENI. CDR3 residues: CASSPRQGQGETQYF. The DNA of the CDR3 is TGTGCCAGCTCACCACGGCAGGGGCAGGGAGAGACCCAGTACTTC.

CDR3 sequence: CAWGRPQDTQYF. The CDR3 nucleotides read TGTGCCTGGGGAAGGCCTCAAGATACGCAGTATTTT. The chain recombines TRBV30 with TRBJ2-3; D remains ambiguous. The V end lost 5 bases, the J end lost 5 bases, and 11 bases lay between the germline ends. This CDR3 is 12 amino acids long. Germline-derived CDR1 and CDR2 are GTSNPN and SVGIG (reference sequence).

As DNA, the CDR3 is TGTGCCAGCAGTAAGACTAGCGGGGGGGCCGCGCAGTACAATGAGCAGTTCTTC. Its protein product is CASSKTSGGAAQYNEQFF. The gene calls are TRBV6-1 and TRBJ2-1; TRBD2 matches at 14 bases. This CDR3 is built from 18 residues. V trimming: 5 bases; J trimming: 4 bases; junction bases outside the gene matches: 10. CDR1 and CDR2 from the germline V gene are MNHNS and SASEGT.

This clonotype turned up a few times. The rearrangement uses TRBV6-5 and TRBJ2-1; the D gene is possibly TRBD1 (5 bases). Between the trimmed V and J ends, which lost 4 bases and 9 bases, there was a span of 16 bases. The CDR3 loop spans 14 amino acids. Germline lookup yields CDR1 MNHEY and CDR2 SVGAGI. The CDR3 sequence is CASSFREESSEQFF. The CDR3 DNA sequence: TGTGCCAGCAGTTTCAGGGAAGAGTCGAGTGAGCAGTTCTTC.

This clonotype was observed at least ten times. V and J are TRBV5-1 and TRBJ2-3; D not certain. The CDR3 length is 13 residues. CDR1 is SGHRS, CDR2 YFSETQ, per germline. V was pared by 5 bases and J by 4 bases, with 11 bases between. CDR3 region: CASSSDLSDTQYF. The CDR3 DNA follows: TGCGCCAGCAGTTCGGATCTTTCAGATACGCAGTATTTT.

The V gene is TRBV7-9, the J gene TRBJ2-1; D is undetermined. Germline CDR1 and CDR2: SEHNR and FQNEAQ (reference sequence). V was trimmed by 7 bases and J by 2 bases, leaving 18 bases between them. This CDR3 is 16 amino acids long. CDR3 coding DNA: TGTGCCAGCACCACCGTTCCTACTCAGACCTACAATGAGCAGTTCTTC. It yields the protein CASTTVPTQTYNEQFF.

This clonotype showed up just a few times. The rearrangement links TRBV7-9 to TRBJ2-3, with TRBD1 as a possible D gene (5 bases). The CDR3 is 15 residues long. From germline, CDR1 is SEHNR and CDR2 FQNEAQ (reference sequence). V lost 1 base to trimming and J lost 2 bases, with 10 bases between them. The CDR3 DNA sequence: TGTGCCAGCAGCTTAGGGATGACAGACACAGATACGCAGTATTTT. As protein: CASSLGMTDTDTQYF.

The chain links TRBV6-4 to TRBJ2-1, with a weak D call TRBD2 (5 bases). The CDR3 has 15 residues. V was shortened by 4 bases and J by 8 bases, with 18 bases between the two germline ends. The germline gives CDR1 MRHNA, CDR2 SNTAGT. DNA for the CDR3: TGTGCCAGCAGTGCCCAACTAGTTTTTTCCGATGAGCAGTTCTTC. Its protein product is CASSAQLVFSDEQFF.

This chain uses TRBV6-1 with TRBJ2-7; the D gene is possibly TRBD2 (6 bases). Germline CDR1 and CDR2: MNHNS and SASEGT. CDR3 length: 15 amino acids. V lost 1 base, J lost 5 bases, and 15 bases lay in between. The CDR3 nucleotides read TGTGCCAGCAGTGAAGACCGAGGAGGGTTTAACGAGCAGTACTTC. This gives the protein CASSEDRGGFNEQYF.

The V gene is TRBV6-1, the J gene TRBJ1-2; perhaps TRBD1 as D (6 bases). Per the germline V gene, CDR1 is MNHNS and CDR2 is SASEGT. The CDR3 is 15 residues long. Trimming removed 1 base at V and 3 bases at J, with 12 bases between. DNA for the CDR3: TGTGCCAGCAGTGAAGAGAGGGGGGTTCACTATGGCTACACCTTC. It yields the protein CASSEERGVHYGYTF.

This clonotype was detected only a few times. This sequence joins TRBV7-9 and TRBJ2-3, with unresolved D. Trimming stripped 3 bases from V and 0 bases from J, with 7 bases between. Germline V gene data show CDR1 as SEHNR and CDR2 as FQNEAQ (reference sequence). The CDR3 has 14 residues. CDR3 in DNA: TGTGCCAGCAGCTTGTCTCTTAGCACAGATACGCAGTATTTT. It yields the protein CASSLSLSTDTQYF.

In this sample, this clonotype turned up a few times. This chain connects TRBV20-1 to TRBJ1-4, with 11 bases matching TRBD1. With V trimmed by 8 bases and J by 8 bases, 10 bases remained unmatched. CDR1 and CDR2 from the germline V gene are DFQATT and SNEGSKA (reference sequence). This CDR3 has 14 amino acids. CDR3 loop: CSSKRGTGGEKLFF. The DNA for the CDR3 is TGCAGTTCCAAAAGAGGGACAGGGGGGGAAAAACTGTTTTTT.

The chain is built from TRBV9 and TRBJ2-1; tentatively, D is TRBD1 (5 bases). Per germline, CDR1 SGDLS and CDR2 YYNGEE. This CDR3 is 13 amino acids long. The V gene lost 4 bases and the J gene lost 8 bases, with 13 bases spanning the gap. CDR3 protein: CASSPRQWDEQFF. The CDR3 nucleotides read TGTGCCAGCAGCCCCAGACAGTGGGATGAGCAGTTCTTC.

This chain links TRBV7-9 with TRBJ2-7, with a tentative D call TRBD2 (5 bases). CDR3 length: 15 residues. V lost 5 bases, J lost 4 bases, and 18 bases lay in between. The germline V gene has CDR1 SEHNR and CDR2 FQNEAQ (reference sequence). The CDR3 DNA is TGTGCCAGCAGCCACCCCCCGGGGTTACGTTACGAGCAGTACTTC. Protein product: CASSHPPGLRYEQYF.